Below are 30 T cell receptor beta chains sequenced from a single sample in a study of response to subunit inactivated influenza vaccine. Each CDR3 protein is one row after TCRdb ran MiXCR on the RT-PCR reads. The sample consists of 540,000 or so distinct CDR3 sequences, around 13% of them appearing once. This material consisted of PBMCs from blood, taken more than 35 days after vaccination. The receptors here all came from a man aged 50 to 59 who received an inactivated influenza vaccine.

This clonotype was detected many times. The chain has TRBV7-2 and TRBJ1-5; D unresolved. This CDR3 is 13 amino acids long. Germline lookup yields CDR1 SGHTA and CDR2 FQGNSA. Trimming took off 5 bases at V and 2 bases at J, with 7 bases between the two ends. DNA for the CDR3: TGTGCCAGCAGCCCCTGGGGCAATCAGCCCCAGCATTTT. It translates to CASSPWGNQPQHF.

The sample holds a few counts of this clonotype. The chain is built from TRBV3-1 and TRBJ2-1; weak D call: TRBD2 (5 bases). Germline CDR1 and CDR2: LGHDT and YNNKEL (reference sequence). The CDR3 length is 17 residues. V lost 0 bases to trimming and J lost 0 bases, with 12 bases between them. DNA of the CDR3: TGTGCCAGCAGCCAAGATCGCGAGCGGAGCTCCTACAATGAGCAGTTCTTC. Residues: CASSQDRERSSYNEQFF.

The chain joins TRBV20-1 to TRBJ2-7; no clear D gene. The V gene lost 6 bases and the J gene lost 2 bases, with 14 bases spanning the gap. The germline gives CDR1 DFQATT, CDR2 SNEGSKA (reference sequence). This CDR3 contains 13 residues. The CDR3 sequence: CSAQAYATYEQYF. CDR3 sequence (DNA): TGCAGTGCCCAGGCCTATGCCACCTACGAGCAGTACTTC.

The CDR3 DNA follows: TGCAGTGCGCGGAACGAAAAACTGTTTTTT. It is translated as CSARNEKLFF. The V call is TRBV20-1, the J call TRBJ1-4; D gene ambiguous. The CDR3 extends over 10 amino acids. Germline lookup yields CDR1 DFQATT and CDR2 SNEGSKA (reference sequence). V shed 6 bases and J shed 8 bases, with 7 bases lying between them.

In its sample, this clonotype was seen many times. The rearrangement joins TRBV11-2 to TRBJ2-5; D uncertain. Germline loops: CDR1 SGHAT, CDR2 FQNNGV. V was trimmed by 5 bases and J by 2 bases, leaving 15 bases between them. This CDR3 region has 15 residues. The CDR3 sequence is CASSGSMIVQETQYF. DNA of the CDR3: TGTGCCAGCAGCGGCAGCATGATTGTTCAAGAGACCCAGTACTTC. Full variable domain (remainder filled in from reference TRBV11-2 and TRBJ2-5): EAGVAQSPRYKIIEKRQSVAFWCNPISGHATLYWYQQILGQGPKLLIQFQNNGVVDDSQLPKDRFSAERLKGVDSTLKIQPAKLEDSAVYLCASSGSMIVQETQYFGPGTRLLVL.

This clonotype was seen more than once but under ten times. The J gene is TRBJ1-2, the V gene TRBV6-1; the D gene is possibly TRBD1 (6 bases). With 7 bases removed from V and 4 bases from J, the gap between germline ends came to 16 bases. Germline-derived CDR1 and CDR2 are MNHNS and SASEGT. The CDR3 is 14 residues long. DNA of the CDR3: TGTGCCAGCAACCAACTTACAGGGATCTATGGCTACACCTTC. It encodes CASNQLTGIYGYTF.

This clonotype was observed a handful of times. This chain uses TRBV7-2 with TRBJ1-5, with D possibly being TRBD1 (5 bases). Per germline, CDR1 SGHTA and CDR2 FQGNSA. The CDR3 has 15 amino acids. Trimming took 2 bases from V and 1 from J, leaving 9 bases between them. CDR3 in amino acids: CASSLTRDSNQPQHF. The DNA for the CDR3 is TGTGCCAGCAGCTTAACCCGGGACAGCAATCAGCCCCAGCATTTT.

A note on this clonotype: A much larger clonotype is one base distant, so this may be a read error. The chain carries TRBV5-1 and TRBJ2-7, with TRBD2 as a possible D gene (6 bases). CDR3 length: 15 amino acids. Germline V CDR1 and CDR2: SGHRS, YFSETQ. The CDR3 region is CASSFLAGSSYGQYF. CDR3 sequence (DNA): TGCGCCAGCAGCTTCCTGGCGGGGAGCTCCTACGGGCAGTACTTC.

Only a few counts were recorded for this clonotype. The rearrangement links TRBV29-1 to TRBJ1-3; 9 bases align to TRBD1. The junction had 1 base not matched to a gene; V was cut back by 5 bases and J by 2 bases. The CDR3 runs 13 residues. Germline-derived CDR1 and CDR2 are SQVTM and ANQGSEA. CDR3 amino acids: CSVWTGAGNTIYF. CDR3 in DNA: TGCAGCGTTTGGACAGGGGCTGGAAACACCATATATTTT.

The chain joins TRBV5-1 to TRBJ2-2, with D tentatively TRBD2 (5 bases). The CDR3 runs 13 residues. The germline V gene encodes CDR1 SGHRS and CDR2 YFSETQ. Deletions cut 2 bases from V and 6 bases from J, with 8 bases between. This chain's CDR3 is CASSFWESGELFF. CDR3 in DNA: TGCGCCAGCAGCTTCTGGGAGTCCGGGGAGCTGTTTTTT.

This clonotype was seen once. V and J are TRBV20-1 and TRBJ2-1; 9 bases align to TRBD1. This CDR3 is 16 amino acids long. V was clipped by 0 bases and J by 7 bases; unmatched bases: 10. Looked up from germline, CDR1 is DFQATT and CDR2 is SNEGSKA (reference sequence). Here the CDR3 reads CSARDPGQGRRNEQFF. CDR3 nucleotide sequence: TGCAGTGCTAGAGATCCCGGACAGGGGAGGCGGAATGAGCAGTTCTTC.

This chain uses TRBV7-6 with TRBJ2-5; 9 bases match TRBD1. The CDR3 consists of 16 residues. Germline V CDR1 and CDR2: SGHVS, FNYEAQ. V shed 3 bases, J shed 2 bases, and the junction held 7 bases outside the gene matches. The DNA of the CDR3 is TGTGCCAGCAGCTTTAACAGGGGGCGCGGGCAAGAGACCCAGTACTTC. Translated: CASSFNRGRGQETQYF.

This clonotype was found many times. The chain uses TRBV5-1 and TRBJ2-1, with 9 bases fitting TRBD1. Trimming cost V 4 bases and J 6 bases; bases outside gene matches: 8. This CDR3 region has 15 residues. Germline-derived CDR1 and CDR2 are SGHRS and YFSETQ. CDR3 sequence: CASSPSGQGSNEQFF. The CDR3 DNA follows: TGCGCCAGCAGCCCTTCGGGACAGGGAAGCAATGAGCAGTTCTTC.

The J gene is TRBJ2-7, the V gene TRBV9; D gene uncertain. Germline V CDR1 and CDR2: SGDLS, YYNGEE. The CDR3 runs 11 residues. The germline V and J ends were trimmed by 7 bases and 3 bases, with 8 bases remaining between them. The CDR3 reads CASGVGYEQYF. As DNA, the CDR3 is TGTGCCAGCGGGGTAGGCTACGAGCAGTACTTC.

This clonotype was detected many times. The rearrangement uses TRBV7-8 and TRBJ1-1; no firm D call. Trimming removed 3 bases at V and 7 bases at J, with 6 bases between. Germline CDR1 reads SGHVS; CDR2 reads FQNEAQ. This CDR3 is built from 11 residues. In nucleotides, the CDR3 is TGTGCCAGCAGCTTCGTTGGTGAAGCTTTCTTT. It is translated as CASSFVGEAFF.

This chain's CDR3 is CASSFVGNHYEQYF. Written as DNA, the CDR3 is TGTGCCAGCAGTTTTGTCGGGAACCACTACGAGCAGTACTTC. V usage is TRBV12-3 or TRBV12-4 and J usage is TRBJ2-7, with D tentatively TRBD2 (5 bases). V dropped 3 bases and J dropped 3 bases, with 12 bases sitting between them. The CDR3 runs 14 residues.

This clonotype came up a few times. The chain links TRBV6-1 to TRBJ2-1, with TRBD1 identical over 11 bases. Germline CDR1 reads MNHNS; CDR2 reads SASEGT. CDR3 length: 14 residues. J gave up 8 bases and V 6 bases, and 6 bases lay outside the gene matches. The CDR3 DNA follows: TGTGCCAGCAGCCGGGACAGGGGGATCGATGAGCAGTTCTTC. Encoded protein: CASSRDRGIDEQFF.

In DNA, the CDR3 is TGTGCCAGCAGTTACCGGACAGGGATGCAGTATTTT. It translates to CASSYRTGMQYF. This sequence joins TRBV12-3 or TRBV12-4 and TRBJ2-3, with 8 positions matching TRBD1. This CDR3 is 12 amino acids long. Trimming cost V 4 bases and J 11 bases; bases outside gene matches: 5.

This clonotype was detected many times. The chain combines TRBV29-1 with TRBJ2-3; a weak D match, TRBD1 (7 bases). This CDR3 is built from 14 residues. The germline gives CDR1 SQVTM, CDR2 ANQGSEA. Trimming cost V 5 bases and J 4 bases, with 16 bases left between them. This chain's CDR3 is CSVLRGDAPDTQYF. CDR3 DNA sequence: TGCAGCGTTCTCAGGGGGGATGCCCCAGATACGCAGTATTTT.

The chain is built from TRBV9 and TRBJ2-2; the D is unclear. Trimming left V 0 bases short and J 7 bases short, with 7 bases between. Germline V gene sequence: CDR1 SGDLS, CDR2 YYNGEE. CDR3 size: 13 residues. CDR3 nucleotide sequence: TGTGCCAGCAGCGTAGGTGCGATCGGGGAGCTGTTTTTT. Translated, it gives CASSVGAIGELFF. The whole variable domain, filled in from reference TRBV9 and TRBJ2-2, reads DSGVTQTPKHLITATGQRVTLRCSPRSGDLSVYWYQQSLDQGLQFLIQYYNGEERAKGNILERFSAQQFPDLHSELNLSSLELGDSALYFCASSVGAIGELFFGEGSRLTVL.

The chain combines TRBV7-8 with TRBJ2-2, with no clear D. V was shortened by 5 bases and J by 5 bases, with 15 bases between the two germline ends. Germline-derived CDR1 and CDR2 are SGHVS and FQNEAQ. The CDR3 covers 15 residues. The CDR3 coding sequence is TGTGCCAGCAGCCTTGGCCCCACTCTGACCGGGGAGCTGTTTTTT. Protein: CASSLGPTLTGELFF.

V and J are TRBV2 and TRBJ2-7; 7 nucleotides align to TRBD2. Germline-derived CDR1 and CDR2 are SNHLY and FYNNEI. Germline trimming cut 3 bases from V and 5 bases from J; bases unmatched to any gene: 7. This CDR3 spans 14 amino acids. CDR3 DNA sequence: TGTGCCAGCAGTGAGGGGAGGGATAGGGACGAGCAGTACTTC. Protein: CASSEGRDRDEQYF.

This clonotype came up many times. This chain joins TRBV5-1 and TRBJ2-2; 8 bases fit TRBD1. The CDR3 has 16 amino acids. The germline V gene has CDR1 SGHRS and CDR2 YFSETQ. Germline trimming cut 0 bases from V and 3 bases from J; bases unmatched to any gene: 4. The CDR3 DNA follows: TGCGCCAGCAGCTTGGTCTCGACAGGGGACACCGGGGAGCTGTTTTTT. The encoded protein is CASSLVSTGDTGELFF.

This clonotype was detected only a few times. The chain combines TRBV5-1 with TRBJ2-3; perhaps TRBD2 as D (5 bases). The V and J ends lost 1 base and 2 bases respectively, with 11 bases between them. CDR1 SGHRS and CDR2 YFSETQ come from the germline V gene. CDR3 length equals 15 residues. The CDR3 bases are TGCGCCAGCAGCTTGTATAGCGCCATCACAGATACGCAGTATTTT. Its protein product is CASSLYSAITDTQYF.

This clonotype has a handful of counts. V and J are TRBV29-1 and TRBJ2-4, with D perhaps given as TRBD1 or TRBD2 (6 bases each). V was cut by 4 bases and J by 9 bases, with 10 bases left in between. From germline, CDR1 is SQVTM and CDR2 ANQGSEA. This CDR3 spans 11 amino acids. This CDR3 is CSVAGGGIQYF. CDR3 in DNA: TGCAGCGTTGCCGGGGGCGGCATTCAGTACTTC.

This clonotype was observed a few times. The chain carries TRBV20-1 and TRBJ2-2; D unresolved. The ends were cut back, 3 bases at V and 4 bases at J, with 9 bases in the middle. Germline V gene data show CDR1 as DFQATT and CDR2 as SNEGSKA (reference sequence). This CDR3 has 13 amino acids. The CDR3 DNA follows: TGCAGTGCTAGCGAATCAATCACCGGGGAGCTGTTTTTT. This translates into CSASESITGELFF.

The V call is TRBV7-9, the J call TRBJ1-2, with a weak D call TRBD1 (5 bases). The V end lost 5 bases, the J end lost 5 bases, and 12 bases lay between the germline ends. The V gene's germline CDR1 is SEHNR and CDR2 FQNEAQ (reference sequence). The CDR3 runs 13 residues. In DNA, the CDR3 is TGTGCCAGCAGCCCTGTCGGGGGGTATGGCTACACCTTC. It translates to CASSPVGGYGYTF.

This clonotype was recorded only once. The CDR3 loop reads CASSFRRGDEQFF. The CDR3 DNA reads TGTGCCAGCAGCTTCCGCCGGGGCGATGAGCAGTTCTTC. This chain connects TRBV7-2 to TRBJ2-1; tentatively, D is TRBD1 or TRBD2 (5 bases each). This CDR3 spans 13 amino acids. Per the germline V gene, CDR1 is SGHTA and CDR2 is FQGNSA. V gave up 3 bases and J gave up 8 bases, with 11 bases separating them.

The CDR3 nucleotides read TGTGCCAGCACTTCCGGCGGGGGGGCTTACGAGCAGTACTTC. Encoded protein: CASTSGGGAYEQYF. The chain joins TRBV4-2 to TRBJ2-7, with 9 bases that match TRBD2. Germline CDR1 reads LGHNA; CDR2 reads YNFKEQ. The CDR3 runs to 14 residues. V lost 7 bases and J lost 4; bases outside the gene matches: 8.

The chain is built from TRBV7-8 and TRBJ2-2, with 8 bases fitting TRBD1. This CDR3 is 15 amino acids long. With V trimmed by 2 bases and J by 3 bases, 2 bases remained unmatched. Germline values: CDR1 SGHVS, CDR2 FQNEAQ. DNA of the CDR3: TGTGCCAGCAGCTTACAGGGGGCCCACACCGGGGAGCTGTTTTTT. Translation gives CASSLQGAHTGELFF. Using reference TRBV7-8 and TRBJ2-2 for the parts outside the CDR3, the full variable domain is GAGVSQSPRYKVAKRGQDVALRCDPISGHVSLFWYQQALGQGPEFLTYFQNEAQLDKSGLPSDRFFAERPEGSVSTLKIQRTQQEDSAVYLCASSLQGAHTGELFFGEGSRLTVL.